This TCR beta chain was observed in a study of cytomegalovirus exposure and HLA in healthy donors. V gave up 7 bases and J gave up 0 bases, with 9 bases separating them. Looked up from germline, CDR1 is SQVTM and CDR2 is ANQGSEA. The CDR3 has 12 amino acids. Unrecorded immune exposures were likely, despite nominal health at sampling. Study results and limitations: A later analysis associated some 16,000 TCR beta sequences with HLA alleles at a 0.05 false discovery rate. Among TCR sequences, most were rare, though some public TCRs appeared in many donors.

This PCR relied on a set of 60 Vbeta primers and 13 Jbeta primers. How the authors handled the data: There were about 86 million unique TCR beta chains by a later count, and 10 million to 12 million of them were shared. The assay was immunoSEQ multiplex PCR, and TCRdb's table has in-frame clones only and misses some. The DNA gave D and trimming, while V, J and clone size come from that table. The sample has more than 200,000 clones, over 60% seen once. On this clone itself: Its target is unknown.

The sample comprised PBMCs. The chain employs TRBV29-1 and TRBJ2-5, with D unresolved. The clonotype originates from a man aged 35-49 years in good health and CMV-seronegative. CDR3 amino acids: CSGGAYQETQYF. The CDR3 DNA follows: TGCAGCGGAGGAGCCTACCAAGAGACCCAGTACTTC.